This T cell receptor beta chain was profiled in a study of blood T cell repertoires in COVID-19. Assay: immunoSEQ multiplex PCR; the TCRdb copy retains only in-frame clones and omits some. Here the sample spans 100,000 to 150,000 clones, around 87% being singletons. CDR3 length: 13 amino acids. With 5 bases removed from V and 12 bases from J, the gap between germline ends came to 20 bases. The germline V gene encodes CDR1 LNHDA and CDR2 SQIVND (reference sequence). This clone was observed a few times. This TCR was sampled from a man in his forties or fifties with acute or convalescent COVID-19. V and J are TRBV19 and TRBJ2-7; no clear D gene. The sequenced material came from peripheral blood. This chain's CDR3 is CASSASAQLGTYF. DNA of the CDR3: TGTGCCAGTAGTGCCTCCGCACAGCTGGGTACGTACTTC.